This paragraph covers one T cell receptor beta chain sequence. Its antigen target is currently unknown. Base qualities are not recorded, but no much larger clone differs from it by a single base. CDR1 and CDR2 are drawn from the germline V gene: MDHEN, SYDVKM. The germline ends are 16 bases apart after V is trimmed by 8 bases and J by 0 bases. Spanning cysteine to phenylalanine, the CDR3 consists of 15 amino acids. Only the CDR3 portion is preserved as DNA: 45 bases, with reading frame beginning at the first base. These data are taken from a study of blood T cell repertoires in COVID-19 (TCRdb year 2020). Concerning the study at large: Samples from collaborators originated in the United States, Italy and Spain and spanned both the acute and convalescent phases of COVID-19. Subjects who had been exposed to COVID-19, were actively infected with it, or had recovered from it provided the deeply sampled blood TCRbeta repertoires that made up the dataset. A freely available public database, intended as a resource for researchers studying the immune response to SARS-CoV-2, is where the repertoires were released. The prospective study material was composed of cDNA or gDNA derived from T cells, B-cell-depleted T cells, or PBMCs. Nearly every sample came with metadata listing a de-identified subject ID, COVID-19 status, age in years and sex. Samples were obtained from the ongoing ImmuneRACE study (first 160 participants) and from about 1,300 subjects provided by 6 global collaborators. Where available, HLA class I and class II types were obtained from metadata supplied by the sample provider rather than from assay-based typing. What the work shows at the level of the full study, not this receptor alone: Clinical and demographic metadata were provided uncurated, with the amount varying by source and participant.

Collaborating institutions collected whole blood in K2EDTA tubes following their own protocols. Collaborator samples were shipped for TCRbeta analysis as frozen whole blood, isolated PBMCs, or DNA extracted from either sample type. The immunoSEQ Assay, a bias-controlled multiplex PCR, was used to amplify TCRbeta CDR3 regions from genomic DNA. The study's own analysis went as follows. The number of nucleated cells in each sample was estimated from the amplification of reference gene primers within the assay. To quantify the absolute abundance of each unique TCRbeta CDR3 rearrangement, sequence reads were collapsed and filtered. For each sample, productive Simpson clonality was calculated as the square root of Simpson's diversity index over productive rearrangements. This is the immuneACCESS table as TCRdb keeps it, with only in-frame sequences that have V and J called. A part of the clones is gone; compared with another copy, unresolved V genes explain less than half, and the rest is unexplained. The V and J calls and clone size are taken from that table; D and trimming were inferred from the DNA. The sample table shows roughly 120,000 clones, and over 80% are seen once. Together, the top ten hold 15% to 20% of the sample.

The chain is encoded by TRBV28 joined to TRBJ1-2; TRBD1 could be the D gene, as 5 bases match. Sequencing was done on a sample of peripheral blood. This sequence was found in a woman between 55 and 75 years old with acute or convalescent COVID-19. The CDR3 is CASGVGGTANYGYTF. Here is the DNA: TGTGCCAGCGGTGTAGGCGGGACGGCTAACTATGGCTACACCTTC.